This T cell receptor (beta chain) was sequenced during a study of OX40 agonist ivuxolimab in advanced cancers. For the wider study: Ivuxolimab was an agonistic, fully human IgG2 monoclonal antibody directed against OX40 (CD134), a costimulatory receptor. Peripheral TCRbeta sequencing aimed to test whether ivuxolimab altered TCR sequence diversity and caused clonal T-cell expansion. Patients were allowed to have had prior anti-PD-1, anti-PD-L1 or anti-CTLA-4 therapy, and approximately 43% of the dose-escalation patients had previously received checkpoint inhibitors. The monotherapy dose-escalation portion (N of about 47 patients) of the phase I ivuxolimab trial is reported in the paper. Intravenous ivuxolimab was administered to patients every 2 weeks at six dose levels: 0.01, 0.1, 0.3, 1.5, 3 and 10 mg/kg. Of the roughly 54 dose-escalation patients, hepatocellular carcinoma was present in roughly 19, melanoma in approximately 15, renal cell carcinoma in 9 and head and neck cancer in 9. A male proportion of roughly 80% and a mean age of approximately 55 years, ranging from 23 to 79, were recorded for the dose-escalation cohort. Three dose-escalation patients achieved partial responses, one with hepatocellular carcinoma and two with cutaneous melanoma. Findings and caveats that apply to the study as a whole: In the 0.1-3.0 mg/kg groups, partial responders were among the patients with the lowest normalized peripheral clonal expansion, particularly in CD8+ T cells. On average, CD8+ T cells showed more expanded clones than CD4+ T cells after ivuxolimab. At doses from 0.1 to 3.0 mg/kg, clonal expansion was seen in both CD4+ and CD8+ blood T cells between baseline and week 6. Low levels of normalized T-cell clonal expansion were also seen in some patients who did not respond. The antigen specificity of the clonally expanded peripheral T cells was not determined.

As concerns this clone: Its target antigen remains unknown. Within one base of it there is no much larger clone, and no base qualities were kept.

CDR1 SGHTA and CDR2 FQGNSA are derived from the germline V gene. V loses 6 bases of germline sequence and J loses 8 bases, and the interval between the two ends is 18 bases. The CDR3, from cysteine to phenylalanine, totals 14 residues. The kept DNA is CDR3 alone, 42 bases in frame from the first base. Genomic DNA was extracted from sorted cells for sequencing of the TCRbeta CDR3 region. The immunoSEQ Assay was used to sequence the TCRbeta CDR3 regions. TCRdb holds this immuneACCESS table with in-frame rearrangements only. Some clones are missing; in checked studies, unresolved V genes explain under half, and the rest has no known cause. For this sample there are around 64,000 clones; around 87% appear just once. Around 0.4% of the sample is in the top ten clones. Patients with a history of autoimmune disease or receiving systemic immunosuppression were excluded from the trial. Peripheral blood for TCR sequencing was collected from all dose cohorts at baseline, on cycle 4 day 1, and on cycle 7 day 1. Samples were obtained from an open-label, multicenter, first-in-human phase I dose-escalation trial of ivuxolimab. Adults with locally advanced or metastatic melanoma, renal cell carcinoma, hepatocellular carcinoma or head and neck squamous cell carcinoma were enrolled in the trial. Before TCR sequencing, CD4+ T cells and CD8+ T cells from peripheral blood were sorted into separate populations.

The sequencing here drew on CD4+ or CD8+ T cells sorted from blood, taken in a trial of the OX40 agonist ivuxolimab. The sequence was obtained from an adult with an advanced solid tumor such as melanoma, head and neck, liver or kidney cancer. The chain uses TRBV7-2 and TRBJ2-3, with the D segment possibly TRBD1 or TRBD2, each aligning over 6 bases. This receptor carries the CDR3 CASRTGGSEGTQYF. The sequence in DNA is TGTGCCAGCAGAACCGGGGGCTCGGAGGGTACGCAGTATTTT. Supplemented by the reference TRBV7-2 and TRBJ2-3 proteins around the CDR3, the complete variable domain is GAGVSQSPSNKVTEKGKDVELRCDPISGHTALYWYRQSLGQGLEFLIYFQGNSAPDKSGLPSDRFSAERTGGSVSTLTIQRTQQEDSAVYLCASRTGGSEGTQYFGPGTRLTVL.